This T cell receptor (beta chain) was sequenced during a study of T cell changes during pregnancy in multiple sclerosis. Germline CDR1 is SQVTM and CDR2 is ANQGSEA. The junction had 14 bases not matched to a gene; V was cut back by 7 bases and J by 0 bases. The CDR3 length is 18 residues. Some clones are missing from TCRdb's copy, which holds only in-frame ones; the method was immunoSEQ multiplex PCR. This table has tens of thousands of clones, 80% to 95% appearing once. The receptor comes from a female donor with multiple sclerosis, enrolled in a pregnancy study. The rearrangement links TRBV29-1 to TRBJ2-1, with 11 nucleotides matching TRBD2. The input for sequencing was CD4+ T cells from peripheral blood mononuclear cells, taken in the third trimester of pregnancy. The CDR3 region has the DNA TGCAGCGCCCCAAGGCCTAGCGGGGGGCCCCTCTCCTACAATGAGCAGTTCTTC. It codes for CSAPRPSGGPLSYNEQFF.